This entry concerns a single T cell receptor (beta chain). As handled by the study authors: Reference gene primer amplification yielded estimated nucleated cell counts. Profiling relied on immunoSEQ multiplex PCR, and the TCRdb table lists in-frame clones only, not all of them. Clone size and V and J calls were adopted from that table, with D and trimming inferred from the DNA. The sample lists around 72,000 clones, less than 90% seen once, with 15% to 20% in the top ten. This sample is part of a study of blood T cell repertoires in COVID-19. Whole-study context: Acute-phase and convalescent COVID-19 samples originated in the United States, Italy and Spain. T cells, B-cell-depleted T cells, or PBMCs provided the cDNA or gDNA that served as material.

Per germline, CDR1 LGHDT and CDR2 YNNKEL (reference sequence). The V gene lost 1 base and the J gene lost 10 bases, with 11 bases spanning the gap. The CDR3 totals 14 residues. Input material: peripheral blood. V gene TRBV3-1 (or the pseudogene TRBV3-2) combines with J gene TRBJ1-6, with D perhaps matching TRBD1 (6 bases). This TCR derives from a woman over 75 with acute or convalescent COVID-19. The CDR3 DNA sequence: TGTGCCAGCAGCCAAGTGGGGGCGGAATCACCCCTCCACTTT. Protein: CASSQVGAESPLHF.